A single T cell receptor beta chain is shown here with its context. Living in about two dozen US areas, the participants were between 18 and 89 years of age. Donors in Cohort 3 counted as recovered after two negative PCRs, clearance, or symptom resolution. Under the authors' procedure: Reference gene primers were amplified, and this amplification served to estimate nucleated cell counts. TCRdb keeps only in-frame clones here, not all; method: immunoSEQ multiplex PCR. V, J and clone size are those of that table, while D and trimming were read from the DNA. The top ten hold under 3% of the sample, which has about 140,000 clones, 75% to 80% seen once. Unmatched junction bases numbered 8, after V lost 0 bases and J lost 2 bases. There are 18 residues in the CDR3. Germline assignment: CDR1 SGHRS and CDR2 YFSETQ. This specimen belongs to a study of blood T cell repertoires in COVID-19.

Sample: PBMCs or T cells enriched from blood (not recorded which). This chain joins TRBV5-1 and TRBJ2-1; TRBD2 matches at 10 bases. This sequence originates from a woman aged 50 to 60 who had recovered from COVID-19. CDR3 in amino acids: CASSLEASGGAPYNEQFF. The CDR3 bases are TGCGCCAGCAGCTTGGAGGCTAGCGGGGGAGCCCCCTACAATGAGCAGTTCTTC.